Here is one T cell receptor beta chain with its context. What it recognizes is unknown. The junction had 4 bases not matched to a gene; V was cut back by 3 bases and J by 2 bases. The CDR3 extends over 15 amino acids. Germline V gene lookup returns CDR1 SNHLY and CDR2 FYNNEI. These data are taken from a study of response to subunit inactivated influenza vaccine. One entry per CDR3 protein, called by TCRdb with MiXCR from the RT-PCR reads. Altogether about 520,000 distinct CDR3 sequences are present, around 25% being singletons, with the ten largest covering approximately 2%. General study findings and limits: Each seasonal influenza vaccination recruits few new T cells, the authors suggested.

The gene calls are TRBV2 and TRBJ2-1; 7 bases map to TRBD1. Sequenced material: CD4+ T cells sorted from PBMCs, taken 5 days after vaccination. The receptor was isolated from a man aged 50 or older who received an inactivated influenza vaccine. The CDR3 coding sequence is TGTGCCAGCAGTGACCCCAGGGGGACCTACAATGAGCAGTTCTTC. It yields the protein CASSDPRGTYNEQFF.